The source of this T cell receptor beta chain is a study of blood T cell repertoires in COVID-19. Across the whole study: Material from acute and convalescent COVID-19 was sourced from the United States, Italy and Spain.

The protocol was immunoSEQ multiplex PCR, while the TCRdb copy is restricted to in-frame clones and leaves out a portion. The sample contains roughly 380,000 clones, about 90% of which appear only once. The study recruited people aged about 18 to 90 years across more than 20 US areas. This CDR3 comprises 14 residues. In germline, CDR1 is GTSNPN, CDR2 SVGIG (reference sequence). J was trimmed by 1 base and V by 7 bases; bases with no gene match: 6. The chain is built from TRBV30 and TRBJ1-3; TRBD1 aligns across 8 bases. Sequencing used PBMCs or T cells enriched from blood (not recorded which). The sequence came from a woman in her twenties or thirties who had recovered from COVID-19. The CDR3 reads CASTRDRSGNTIYF. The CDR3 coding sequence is TGTGCCTCGACTAGGGACAGGTCTGGAAACACCATATATTTT.